The clone carrying this T cell receptor beta chain was counted many times. Its target is unknown. Universal primer sites and UMIs were introduced during 5'RACE template-switching synthesis of TCR cDNA. Using its own MiXCR run on the 5' RACE reads, TCRdb lists one record per CDR3 protein. The sample contains approximately 70,000 distinct CDR3 sequences, more than 5.5% of which appear only once. These data originate in a study of T cells after yellow fever vaccination. Overall study context: SMART-Seq v4 Ultra Low Input handled preparation of low-cell-number fractions.

The CDR3 totals 15 residues. Between the trimmed V and J ends, which lost 2 bases and 0 bases, there was a span of 11 bases. CDR1 and CDR2 (germline): MGHRA, YSYEKL. Study findings and constraints: The study found a weaker secondary response that peaked faster, day 5 versus 15. Booster sampling recovered most clones from primary vaccination (roughly 96% CD4, roughly 86% CD8).

The sample was CD8+ T cells sorted from PBMCs, taken roughly 10 days after the first yellow fever vaccination. The chain combines TRBV4-1 with TRBJ2-7; no firm D call. The TCR sequence derives from a man aged 18 to 29 who received the YFV17D yellow fever vaccine. CDR3 region: CASSQQAASSYEQYF. CDR3 nucleotide sequence: TGCGCCAGCAGCCAACAGGCAGCTAGCTCCTACGAGCAGTACTTC.